This T cell receptor beta chain was observed in a study of blood T cell repertoires in COVID-19. Measured with immunoSEQ multiplex PCR; TCRdb has only the in-frame clones, and not every one. This table has roughly 250,000 clones, 88% appearing once. V shed 5 bases and J shed 9 bases, with 11 bases lying between them. This CDR3 has 13 amino acids. Per germline, CDR1 MNHEY and CDR2 SVGAGI. The TCR originated in a woman in her 30s with acute or convalescent COVID-19. J is TRBJ1-6 and V is TRBV6-5, with a possible D match to TRBD1 (6 bases). Sequenced: peripheral blood. The CDR3: CASSRTGFSPLHF. In nucleotides, the CDR3 is TGTGCCAGCAGTAGAACAGGGTTTTCACCCCTCCACTTT.